The 3 T cell receptor beta chains below all came from one sample that was sequenced in a study of T cell clones after liver transplantation. The repertoire was sequenced with immunoSEQ multiplex PCR; TCRdb's copy has only in-frame clones and lacks some. Among roughly 53,000 clones listed, 60% to 80% were seen once. This sample comprised CD4+ T cells from blood, obtained at the 22-month timepoint. The receptors stem from a human patient who received a liver transplant. Some T cells may originate from the graft donor.

The gene calls are TRBV16 and TRBJ2-7, with 9 nucleotides matching TRBD1. The CDR3 loop spans 19 amino acids. Germline CDR1 and CDR2: KGHSY and FQNENV. With V trimmed by 2 bases and J by 6 bases, 20 bases remained unmatched. For the CDR3, the DNA is TGTGCCAGCAGCCAAGAGAATTCCCCCCGAGGACAGGGGCTTAGCGAGCAGTACTTC. Translating gives CASSQENSPRGQGLSEQYF.

The chain recombines TRBV10-3 with TRBJ1-2; D might be TRBD1 (6 bases). Per the germline V gene, CDR1 is ENHRY and CDR2 is SYGVKD. CDR3 size: 13 residues. V was shortened by 10 bases and J by 0 bases, with 12 bases between the two germline ends. DNA for the CDR3: TGTGCCACTTGGACAGAAACTAACTATGGCTACACCTTC. Amino acids: CATWTETNYGYTF.

This chain links TRBV6-1 with TRBJ1-4; D possibly corresponds to TRBD1 (6 bases). From germline, CDR1 is MNHNS and CDR2 SASEGT. The CDR3 runs 13 residues. The V and J ends lost 2 bases and 8 bases respectively, with 9 bases between them. CDR3 sequence (DNA): TGTGCCAGCAGTGAAAATAGGGGGGAAAAACTGTTTTTT. Protein: CASSENRGEKLFF.